These T cell receptor beta chains were read from a single sample in a study of PD-L1 blockade in urothelial cancer. Generated by immunoSEQ multiplex PCR, the TCRdb table keeps only in-frame clones and is missing some. The data show tens of thousands of clones, with 70% to 90% seen just once and about 23% held by the top ten. The specimen was PBMCs, collected around atezolizumab (anti-PD-L1) treatment. The receptors shown here come from a man in his 60s with urothelial cancer. CDR3s include the opening cysteine and the closing phenylalanine or tryptophan. The D gene is left open where the match is weak. Size tells how often a clone was seen (once, few, many) or the class of an expanded clone, and some rows leave it out.

TRBV18	TRBJ1-2	-	-	TGTGCCAGCTCAGAACAGGACAGTGGGCCTTATGGCTACACCTTC	CASSEQDSGPYGYTF
TRBV9	TRBJ1-6	-	-	TGTGCCAGCAGCGTCCGGGATAATAATTCACCCCTCCACTTT	CASSVRDNNSPLHF
TRBV19	TRBJ2-1	-	-	TGTGCCAGTAGCCCCCCCGGGGATAATGAGCAGTTCTTC	CASSPPGDNEQFF
TRBV18	TRBJ1-2	-	-	TGTGCCAGCTCGCGAGAACAGGGTAAAGGAGGCTACACCTTC	CASSREQGKGGYTF
TRBV11-2	TRBJ1-1	-	-	TGTGCCAGCAGTTTAAGGGGGAATGGGGCTGAAGCTTTCTTT	CASSLRGNGAEAFF
TRBV19	TRBJ2-1	TRBD2	-	TGTGCCAGTAGACGGCGGGAGAACTACAATGAGCAGTTCTTC	CASRRRENYNEQFF
TRBV6-1	TRBJ1-5	-	-	TGTGCCAGCAGTGAAAGGGGGGGGGCTGGACAGCCCCAGCATTTT	CASSERGGAGQPQHF
TRBV5-4	TRBJ2-5	-	-	TGTGCCAGCAGCCCGGACTCATACGGGGAGACCCAGTACTTC	CASSPDSYGETQYF
TRBV9	TRBJ1-2	-	-	TGTGCCAGCAGCCCGGGAAGGGGGTCGCGGTGGTACACCTTC	CASSPGRGSRWYTF
TRBV19	TRBJ2-1	-	-	TGTGCCAGTAGATCCCACCTGAGGACAGAAGACAATGAGCAGTTCTTC	CASRSHLRTEDNEQFF
TRBV5-8	TRBJ2-1	TRBD2	-	TGTGCCAGCATTTCCCTAGCGGGGGGGGATGAGCAGTTCTTC	CASISLAGGDEQFF
TRBV6-6	TRBJ1-2	TRBD1	-	TGTGCCAGCAGGAGCCGACAGGGTGGGGACTATGGCTACACCTTC	CASRSRQGGDYGYTF
TRBV2	TRBJ1-1	-	-	TGTGCCAGCAGACTGATGGGGCCTAACACTGAAGCTTTCTTT	CASRLMGPNTEAFF
TRBV5-1	TRBJ2-2	-	once	TGCGCCAGCAGCTTGTTGAGCGCCGGGGAGCTGTTTTTT	CASSLLSAGELFF
TRBV11-2	TRBJ2-3	TRBD2	-	TGTGCCAGCAGCTTATATCAGCCGGGACTAGCGTTTGCAGATACGCAGTATTTT	CASSLYQPGLAFADTQYF
TRBV7-9	TRBJ1-1	-	-	TGTGCCAGCAGTTCGTGGGGAGGTGACACTGAAGCTTTCTTT	CASSSWGGDTEAFF
TRBV5-6	TRBJ1-2	TRBD1	-	TGTGCCAGCAGCTGGGGACAGAACGGTGGCTACACCTTC	CASSWGQNGGYTF
TRBV15	TRBJ1-1	-	-	TGTGCCACCAGAGAGACACAGGGCCACACTGAAGCTTTCTTT	CATRETQGHTEAFF
TRBV6-4	TRBJ2-3	TRBD2	-	TGTGCCAGCAGTGCAAGCGGGGGGGCAGATACGCAGTATTTT	CASSASGGADTQYF
TRBV6-5	TRBJ1-2	TRBD1	-	TGTGCCAGCAGCGGGACAGTCGACTATGGCTACACCTTC	CASSGTVDYGYTF
TRBV19	TRBJ1-5	TRBD1	-	TGTGCCAGTAGCTATCGAACGGAGGGGGCTCAGCCCCAGCATTTT	CASSYRTEGAQPQHF
TRBV5-4	TRBJ2-7	TRBD1	-	TGTGCCAGCAGTTATCGACAGGGGGCCTCGAACGAGCAGTACTTC	CASSYRQGASNEQYF
TRBV7-6	TRBJ2-2	-	few	TGTGCCAGCAGCTCCCAACAGGGAATCACCGGGGAGCTGTTTTTT	CASSSQQGITGELFF
TRBV6-1	TRBJ2-3	TRBD1	-	TGTGCCAGCATGACGGGACAGGGGAGGACAGATACGCAGTATTTT	CASMTGQGRTDTQYF
TRBV6-6	TRBJ2-3	-	-	TGTGCCAGCAGTCTCGGAACCGGGCTAGCAACAGATACGCAGTATTTT	CASSLGTGLATDTQYF
TRBV5-1	TRBJ1-6	-	-	TGCGCCAGCAGCTTGGAGGGGAATTCACCCCTCCACTTT	CASSLEGNSPLHF
TRBV7-2	TRBJ1-5	TRBD1	-	TGTGCCAGCAGCCCTACTGACAGGGGAAACTCTCAGCCCCAGCATTTT	CASSPTDRGNSQPQHF
TRBV7-2	TRBJ2-1	TRBD2	-	TGTGCCAGCAGCTTAGATGGGAGCGGGGGGCAGAGAGAGCAGTTCTTC	CASSLDGSGGQREQFF
TRBV4-2	TRBJ2-5	-	-	TGTGCCAGCAGCCGAACACAGGGCCAAGAGACCCAGTACTTC	CASSRTQGQETQYF
TRBV7-2	TRBJ2-3	TRBD2	-	TGTGCCAGCAGCGGAACCGGGACTAGAAAGTTCGCAGATACGCAGTATTTT	CASSGTGTRKFADTQYF
TRBV6-1	TRBJ2-3	TRBD1	-	TGTGCCAGCAGTCCAGGACAGGGCAGAGATACGCAGTATTTT	CASSPGQGRDTQYF
TRBV18	TRBJ1-3	-	-	TGTGCCAGCTCACCACAGTCTGAGAACACCATATATTTT	CASSPQSENTIYF
TRBV4-2	TRBJ2-7	TRBD1	-	TGTGCCAGCAGCCAAGGGACAGGGAATGGCTACGAGCAGTACTTC	CASSQGTGNGYEQYF
TRBV5-6	TRBJ1-3	-	-	TGTGCCAGCCAAATCCTCGGCTCTGGAAACACCATATATTTT	CASQILGSGNTIYF
TRBV5-8	TRBJ2-2	-	-	TGTGCCAGCAGCCGAGCACGCACAGGGCCCGGGGAGCTGTTTTTT	CASSRARTGPGELFF
TRBV10-3	TRBJ1-1	-	-	TGTGCCATCAGGGGGGAGGGGAGCACTGAAGCTTTCTTT	CAIRGEGSTEAFF
TRBV27	TRBJ2-7	TRBD1	-	TGTGCCAGCAGTTCAACCGGGACAGCATCCTACGAGCAGTACTTC	CASSSTGTASYEQYF
TRBV18	TRBJ2-2	TRBD1	-	TGTGCCAGCTTCCGGGACAGGAACACCGGGGAGCTGTTTTTT	CASFRDRNTGELFF
TRBV10-1	TRBJ1-1	-	few	TGCGCCAGCAGTGAGCGGACTACGGGACCGAAAGACGCTGAAGCTTTCTTT	CASSERTTGPKDAEAFF
TRBV10-2	TRBJ1-3	-	-	TGCGCCAGCCGATCTACGCTCTCTGGAAACACCATATATTTT	CASRSTLSGNTIYF
TRBV6-1	TRBJ2-6	TRBD1	-	TGTGCCAGCAGTGCGGGACAGGTCCTAGGGGCCAACGTCCTGACTTTC	CASSAGQVLGANVLTF
TRBV7-9	TRBJ1-6	TRBD1	few	TGTGCCAGCAGCCCATCGGACAGGGGAAATTCACCCCTCCACTTT	CASSPSDRGNSPLHF
TRBV28	TRBJ2-5	TRBD2	once	TGTGCCAGCAGTCTTGGACTAGCGGGAGGCCAAGAGACCCAGTACTTC	CASSLGLAGGQETQYF
TRBV9	TRBJ2-7	-	-	TGTGCCAGCAGCGTAGGGATCCGGGGGAGCTCCTACGAGCAGTACTTC	CASSVGIRGSSYEQYF
TRBV2	TRBJ2-2	-	-	TGTGCTTCCACCGGAGGTTCCGGGGAGCTGTTTTTT	CASTGGSGELFF
TRBV18	TRBJ2-7	-	-	TGTGCCAGCTCACCGGAGGGGTTAAGCGAGCAGTACTTC	CASSPEGLSEQYF
TRBV6-1	TRBJ1-4	TRBD1	-	TGTGCCAGCAGAGGGGACAGCCTTAATGAAAAACTGTTTTTT	CASRGDSLNEKLFF
TRBV5-4	TRBJ1-1	-	many	TGTGCCAGCAGCCTGACAGGAGCCGGCACTGAAGCTTTCTTT	CASSLTGAGTEAFF
TRBV4-1	TRBJ2-1	TRBD2	-	TGCGCCAGCAGCCAAGGTTTGACTAGCGGGGGCGAGCAGTTCTTC	CASSQGLTSGGEQFF
TRBV30	TRBJ2-2	TRBD2	-	TGTGCCTGGAGTCAGGGGCTAGCGGGCGGGGAGCTGTTTTTT	CAWSQGLAGGELFF
TRBV28	TRBJ2-7	-	-	TGTGCCAGCAGTCTCTCGTCCAAAGCCCACGAGCAGTACTTC	CASSLSSKAHEQYF